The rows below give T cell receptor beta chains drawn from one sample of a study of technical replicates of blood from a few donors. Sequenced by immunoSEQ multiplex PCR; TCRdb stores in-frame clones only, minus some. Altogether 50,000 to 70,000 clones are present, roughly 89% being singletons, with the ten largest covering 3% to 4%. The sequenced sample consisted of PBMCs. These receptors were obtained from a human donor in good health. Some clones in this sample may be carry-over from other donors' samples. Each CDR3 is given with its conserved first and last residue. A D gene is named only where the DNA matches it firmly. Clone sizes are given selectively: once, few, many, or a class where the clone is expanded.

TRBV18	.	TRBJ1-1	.	CASSPIRGPNTEAFF	TGTGCCAGCTCACCTATTAGGGGCCCGAACACTGAAGCTTTCTTT
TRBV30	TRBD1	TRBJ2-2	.	CAWITGTGGTGELFF	TGTGCCTGGATTACCGGGACAGGGGGGACCGGGGAGCTGTTTTTT
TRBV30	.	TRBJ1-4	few	CAWSAPDRTNEKLFF	TGTGCCTGGAGTGCCCCGGACAGAACTAATGAAAAACTGTTTTTT
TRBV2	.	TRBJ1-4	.	CASGQTPTNEKLFF	TGTGCCAGCGGACAGACCCCAACTAATGAAAAACTGTTTTTT
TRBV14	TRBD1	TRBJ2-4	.	CASSPETGSNIQYF	TGTGCCAGCAGCCCAGAGACAGGGAGTAACATTCAGTACTTC
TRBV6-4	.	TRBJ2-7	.	CASSEGPGAFYEQYF	TGTGCCAGCAGTGAGGGGCCGGGAGCTTTTTACGAGCAGTACTTC
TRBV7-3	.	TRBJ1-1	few	CASSRGWGTEAFF	TGTGCCAGCAGCCGGGGATGGGGCACTGAAGCTTTCTTT
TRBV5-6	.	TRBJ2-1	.	CASSKDRYNEQFF	TGTGCCAGCAGCAAGGACAGATACAATGAGCAGTTCTTC
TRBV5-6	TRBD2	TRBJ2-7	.	CASSFTSGRYEQYF	TGTGCCAGCAGCTTCACTAGCGGACGCTACGAGCAGTACTTC
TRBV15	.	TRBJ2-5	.	CATSGGGGGETQYF	TGTGCCACCAGCGGAGGAGGGGGGGGAGAGACCCAGTACTTC
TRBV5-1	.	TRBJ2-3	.	CASSSSGQRTDTQYF	TGCGCCAGCAGCTCATCCGGACAGCGGACAGATACGCAGTATTTT
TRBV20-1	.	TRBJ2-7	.	CSARDLGEQYF	TGCAGTGCTAGAGATCTAGGCGAGCAGTACTTC
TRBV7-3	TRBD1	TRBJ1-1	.	CASSPHQGASTEAFF	TGTGCCAGCAGCCCACATCAGGGGGCGAGTACTGAAGCTTTCTTT
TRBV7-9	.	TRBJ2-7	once	CASSLNLRSEQYF	TGTGCCAGCAGCTTAAACTTGCGGAGCGAGCAGTACTTC
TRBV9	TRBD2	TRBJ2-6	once	CASSRPTGTSSGANVLTF	TGTGCCAGCAGCCGTCCAACCGGGACTAGCTCTGGGGCCAACGTCCTGACTTTC
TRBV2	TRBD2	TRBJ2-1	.	CASRLTSGVYNEQFF	TGTGCCAGCAGGCTAACTAGCGGGGTTTACAATGAGCAGTTCTTC
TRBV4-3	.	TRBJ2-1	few	CASSQEGGGSYNEQFF	TGCGCCAGCAGCCAAGAGGGAGGGGGTTCCTACAATGAGCAGTTCTTC
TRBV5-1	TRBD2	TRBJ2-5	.	CASSSLGSGRGETQYF	TGCGCCAGCAGCTCTTTGGGTAGCGGGCGCGGAGAGACCCAGTACTTC
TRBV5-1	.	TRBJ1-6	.	CASSLQGDNSPLHF	TGCGCCAGCAGCTTGCAGGGCGATAATTCACCCCTCCACTTT
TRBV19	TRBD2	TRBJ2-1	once	CASRGTSGRFDEQFF	TGTGCCAGTAGGGGGACTAGCGGGAGATTCGATGAGCAGTTCTTC
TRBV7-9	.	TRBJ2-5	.	CASSSRGWGETQYF	TGTGCCAGCAGCTCTAGGGGGTGGGGAGAGACCCAGTACTTC
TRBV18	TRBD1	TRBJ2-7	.	CASSGTGGYNEQYF	TGTGCCAGCTCAGGGACAGGGGGGTACAACGAGCAGTACTTC
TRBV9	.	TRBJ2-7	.	CASSVGLVSYEQYF	TGTGCCAGCAGCGTAGGCCTAGTGTCCTACGAGCAGTACTTC
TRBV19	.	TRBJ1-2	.	CASRPFERPYYGYTF	TGTGCCAGTAGACCTTTCGAGAGGCCGTACTATGGCTACACCTTC
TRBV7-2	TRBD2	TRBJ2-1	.	CASSPALRLSGGPGKQFF	TGTGCCAGCAGCCCCGCTTTGCGTCTTAGCGGGGGACCCGGTAAGCAGTTCTTC
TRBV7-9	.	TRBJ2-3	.	CASSLSGDTQYF	TGTGCCAGCAGCTTAAGTGGCGATACGCAGTATTTT
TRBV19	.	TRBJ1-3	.	CASTTDHSGNTIYF	TGTGCCAGTACAACAGACCACTCTGGAAACACCATATATTTT
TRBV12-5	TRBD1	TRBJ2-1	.	CASGLETGKNEQFF	TGTGCTAGTGGTTTGGAGACAGGGAAAAATGAGCAGTTCTTC
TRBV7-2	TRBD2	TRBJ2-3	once	CASSPLAGADTQYF	TGTGCCAGCAGCCCACTAGCGGGCGCAGATACGCAGTATTTT
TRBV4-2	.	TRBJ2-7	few	CASSPGGGAEQYF	TGTGCCAGCAGTCCTGGAGGCGGGGCCGAGCAGTACTTC